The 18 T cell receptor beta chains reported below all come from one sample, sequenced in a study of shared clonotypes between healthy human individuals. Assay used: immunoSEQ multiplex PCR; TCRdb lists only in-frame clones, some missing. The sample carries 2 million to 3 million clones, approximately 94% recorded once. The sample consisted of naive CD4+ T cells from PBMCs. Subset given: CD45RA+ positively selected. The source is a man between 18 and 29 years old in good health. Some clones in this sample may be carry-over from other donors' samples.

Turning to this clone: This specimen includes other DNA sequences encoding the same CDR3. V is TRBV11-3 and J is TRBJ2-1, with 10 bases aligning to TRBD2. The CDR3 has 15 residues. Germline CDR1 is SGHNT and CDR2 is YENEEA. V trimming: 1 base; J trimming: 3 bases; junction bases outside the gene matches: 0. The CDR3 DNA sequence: TGTGCCAGCAGCTTAGGGACTAGCGGCTACAATGAGCAGTTCTTC. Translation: CASSLGTSGYNEQFF.

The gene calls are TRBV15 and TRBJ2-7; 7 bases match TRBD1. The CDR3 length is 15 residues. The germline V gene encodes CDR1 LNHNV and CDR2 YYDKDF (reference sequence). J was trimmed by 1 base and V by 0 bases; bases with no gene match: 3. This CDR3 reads CATSRDRGQSYEQYF. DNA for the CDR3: TGTGCCACCAGCAGAGATAGGGGACAGTCCTACGAGCAGTACTTC.

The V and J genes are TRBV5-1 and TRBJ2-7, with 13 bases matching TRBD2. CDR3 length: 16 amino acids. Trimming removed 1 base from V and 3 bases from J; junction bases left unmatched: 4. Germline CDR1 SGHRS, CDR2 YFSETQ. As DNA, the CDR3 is TGCGCCAGCAGCTTGCCACTAGCGGGAGGGAACTACGAGCAGTACTTC. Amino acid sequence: CASSLPLAGGNYEQYF.

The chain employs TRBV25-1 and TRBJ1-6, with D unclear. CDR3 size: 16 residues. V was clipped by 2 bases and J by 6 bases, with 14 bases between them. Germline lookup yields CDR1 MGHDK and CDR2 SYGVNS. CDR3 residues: CASSEIRPMGNSPLHF. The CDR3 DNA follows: TGTGCCAGCAGTGAAATTCGGCCAATGGGTAATTCACCCCTCCACTTT.

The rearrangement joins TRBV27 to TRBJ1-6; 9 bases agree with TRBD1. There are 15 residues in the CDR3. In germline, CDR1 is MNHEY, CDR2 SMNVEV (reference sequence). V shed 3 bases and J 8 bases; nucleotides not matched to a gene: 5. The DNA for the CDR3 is TGTGCCAGCAGTTTGGGGACAGGGACGGATTCACCCCTCCACTTT. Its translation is CASSLGTGTDSPLHF.

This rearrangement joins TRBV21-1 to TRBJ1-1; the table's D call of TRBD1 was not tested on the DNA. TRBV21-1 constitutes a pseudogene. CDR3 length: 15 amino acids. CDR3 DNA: TGTGCCAGCAGCAGGTACGGGACAGGGGGCGAAGAAGCTTTCTTT. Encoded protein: CASSRYGTGGEEAFF.

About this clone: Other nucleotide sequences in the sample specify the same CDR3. CDR3 sequence reads: CASSYLNTEAFF. The DNA for the CDR3 is TGTGCCAGCAGTTACCTGAACACTGAAGCTTTCTTT. The gene calls are TRBV28 and TRBJ1-1; D ambiguous. Germline V gives CDR1 MDHEN, CDR2 SYDVKM. Deletions cut 4 bases from V and 0 bases from J, with 3 bases between. This CDR3 comprises 12 residues.

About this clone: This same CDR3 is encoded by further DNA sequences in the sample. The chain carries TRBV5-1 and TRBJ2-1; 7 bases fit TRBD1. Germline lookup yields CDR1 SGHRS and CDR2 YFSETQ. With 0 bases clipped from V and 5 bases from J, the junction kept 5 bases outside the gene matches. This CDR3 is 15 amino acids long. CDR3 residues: CASSLVAGGDNEQFF. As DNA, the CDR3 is TGCGCCAGCAGCTTGGTGGCAGGGGGAGACAATGAGCAGTTCTTC. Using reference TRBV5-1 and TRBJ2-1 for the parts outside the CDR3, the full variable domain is KAGVTQTPRYLIKTRGQQVTLSCSPISGHRSVSWYQQTPGQGLQFLFEYFSETQRNKGNFPGRFSGRQFSNSRSEMNVSTLELGDSALYLCASSLVAGGDNEQFFGPGTRLTVL.

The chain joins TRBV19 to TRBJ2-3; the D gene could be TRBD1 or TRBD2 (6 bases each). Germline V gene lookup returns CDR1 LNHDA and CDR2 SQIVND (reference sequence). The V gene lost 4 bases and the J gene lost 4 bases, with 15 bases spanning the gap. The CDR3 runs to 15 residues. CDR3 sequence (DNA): TGTGCCAGTAGTAGGGGGGCACCCCGCGCAGATACGCAGTATTTT. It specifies CASSRGAPRADTQYF.

The CDR3 nucleotides read TGTGCCACCGAGACAGGAATCCCTGGAAACACCATATATTTT. It is translated as CATETGIPGNTIYF. The genes are TRBV10-3 and TRBJ1-3; D is possibly TRBD1 (6 bases). V was cut by 10 bases and J by 2 bases, with 15 bases left in between. Germline V gene sequence: CDR1 ENHRY, CDR2 SYGVKD. The CDR3 totals 14 residues.

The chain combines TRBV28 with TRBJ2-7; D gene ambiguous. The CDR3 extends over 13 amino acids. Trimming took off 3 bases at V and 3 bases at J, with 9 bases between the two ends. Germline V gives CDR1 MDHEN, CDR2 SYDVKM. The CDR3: CASSFSLSYEQYF. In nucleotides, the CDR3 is TGTGCCAGCAGTTTTTCTTTGAGCTACGAGCAGTACTTC.

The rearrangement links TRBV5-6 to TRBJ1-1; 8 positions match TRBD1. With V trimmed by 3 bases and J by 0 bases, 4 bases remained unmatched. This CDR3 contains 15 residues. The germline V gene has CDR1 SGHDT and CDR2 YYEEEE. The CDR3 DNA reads TGTGCCAGCAGCTGGAGGACAGGGATGAACACTGAAGCTTTCTTT. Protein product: CASSWRTGMNTEAFF.

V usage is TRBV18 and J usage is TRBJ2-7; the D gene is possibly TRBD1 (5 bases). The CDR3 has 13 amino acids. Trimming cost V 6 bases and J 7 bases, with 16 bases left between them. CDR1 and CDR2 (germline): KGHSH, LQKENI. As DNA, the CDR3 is TGTGCCAGCTCGTCAAGACAGCCCCTAGAGCAGTACTTC. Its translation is CASSSRQPLEQYF.

The CDR3 protein is CASSPGDSKGLLEQYF. The CDR3 nucleotides read TGTGCCAGCTCACCCGGGGACAGTAAGGGACTACTCGAGCAGTACTTC. The chain recombines TRBV18 with TRBJ2-7; D is perhaps TRBD1 or TRBD2 (7 bases each). Trimming cost V 3 bases and J 6 bases, with 21 bases left between them. CDR1 and CDR2 from the germline V gene are KGHSH and LQKENI. CDR3 size: 16 residues.

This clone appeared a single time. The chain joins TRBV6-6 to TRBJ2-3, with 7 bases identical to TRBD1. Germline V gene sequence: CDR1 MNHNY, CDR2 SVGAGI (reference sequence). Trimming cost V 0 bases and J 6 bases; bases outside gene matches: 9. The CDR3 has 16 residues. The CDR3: CASSYSGKGAQDTQYF. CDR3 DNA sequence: TGTGCCAGCAGTTACTCGGGGAAGGGGGCGCAGGATACGCAGTATTTT.

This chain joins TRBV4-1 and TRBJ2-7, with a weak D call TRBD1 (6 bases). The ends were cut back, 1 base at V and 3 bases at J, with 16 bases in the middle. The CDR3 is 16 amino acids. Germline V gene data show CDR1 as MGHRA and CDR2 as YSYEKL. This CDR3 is CASSQGTRQEYYEQYF. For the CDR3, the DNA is TGCGCCAGCAGCCAAGGGACCCGACAGGAGTACTACGAGCAGTACTTC.

In DNA form, the CDR3 reads TGTGCCAGCAGCGTCGACAGGGGGACTAATGAAAAACTGTTTTTT. Residues: CASSVDRGTNEKLFF. The chain employs TRBV7-6 and TRBJ1-4; TRBD1 matches 9 bases. The CDR3 consists of 15 residues. Germline V gene sequence: CDR1 SGHVS, CDR2 FNYEAQ. Losses at the gene ends were 5 bases for V and 2 bases for J; bases not matched to a gene: 3.

This CDR3 is CASSLASRDVNIQYF. CDR3 nucleotide sequence: TGTGCCAGCAGCTTAGCAAGCAGGGATGTAAACATTCAGTACTTC. This rearrangement joins TRBV7-9 to TRBJ2-4; tentative D call: TRBD1 (5 bases). Germline lookup yields CDR1 SEHNR and CDR2 FQNEAQ (reference sequence). V was trimmed by 0 bases and J by 6 bases, leaving 12 bases between them. This CDR3 comprises 15 residues.